This TCR beta chain stems from a study of T cell changes during pregnancy in multiple sclerosis. Here immunoSEQ multiplex PCR was the method, and the copy in TCRdb shows in-frame clones only, minus some. The sample holds tens of thousands of clones, roughly 95% seen once. This specimen consisted of CD4+ T cells from peripheral blood mononuclear cells, obtained before pregnancy. The TCR originated in a female donor with multiple sclerosis, enrolled in a pregnancy study.

Written as DNA, the CDR3 is TGTGCCAGCAGGAAAATTGGCGGCGAAAAACTGTTTTTT. This encodes CASRKIGGEKLFF. The chain links TRBV6-5 to TRBJ1-4, with D hard to call. From germline, CDR1 is MNHEY and CDR2 SVGAGI. The CDR3 totals 13 residues. V was pared by 6 bases and J by 8 bases, with 13 bases between.